The clone carrying this T cell receptor beta chain has a handful of counts. Its target is not known. The data are from a study of human T cells and chemical hapten exposure. Germline V CDR1 and CDR2: MNHEY, SVGEGT. CDR3 length equals 14 residues. V was pared by 6 bases and J by 5 bases, with 7 bases of the junction left unmatched. Specified time point: patch test 3, about 24 weeks after DPC sensitization. The treatment is: therapeutic diphenylcyclopropenone sensitization with weekly scalp DPC. Only after blood had been drawn was each patch test applied. Study-level results: PT1 expanded TCR numbers rose with patch test score.

MiXCR was run by TCRdb on the RACE reads, yielding one entry per CDR3 protein. In the table there are 190,000 or so distinct CDR3 sequences, around a quarter of which are singletons. The sequence derives from a woman in her forties with alopecia areata. Some clones in this sample may be carry-over from other donors' samples. The source was whole blood, collected in connection with sensitization to the hapten diphenylcyclopropenone (DPC). The gene calls are TRBV6-2 or TRBV6-3 and TRBJ2-7; 10 bases align to TRBD2. CDR3 sequence reads: CASSQAGGPHEQYF. DNA of the CDR3: TGTGCCAGCAGCCAAGCGGGAGGGCCGCACGAGCAGTACTTC.